This TCR beta chain came from a study of Graves' ophthalmopathy and Graves' hyperthyroidism (dated by TCRdb to between 2017 and 2018). Regarding the complete study: Hyperthyroidism was considered stable if no progression to ophthalmopathy occurred within 18 months of follow-up. The study used signatures of the TCR beta repertoire to tell Graves' ophthalmopathy apart from Graves' hyperthyroidism and to predict which patients would progress to ophthalmopathy. In five or six hyperthyroidism patients, T-cell repertoires of thyroid tissue and blood were compared. To explore V-J signatures that distinguish ophthalmopathy from hyperthyroidism, a discovery set of more than 90 patients was enrolled, made up of 43 with ophthalmopathy and fewer than 60 with stable hyperthyroidism. In total, under 150 blood samples were TCR-sequenced: under 45 ophthalmopathy, over 70 hyperthyroidism and some 17 hyperthyroidism-to-ophthalmopathy patients. The independent validation cohort included approximately 19 hyperthyroidism patients plus 17 patients who later progressed from hyperthyroidism to ophthalmopathy. After sampling, hyperthyroidism patients received methimazole starting at 30 mg daily, and ophthalmopathy patients received high-dose intravenous methylprednisolone.

The investigation overall reported the following: The 13-signature model separated ophthalmopathy from stable hyperthyroidism with approximately 88% sensitivity and about 81% specificity in cross-validation, and 80%/75% in the test set. In validation, the model predicted ophthalmopathy progression with less than 71% sensitivity and about 77% specificity; 12 predicted patients were CT-confirmed with GO in a median of roughly 6.8 months. Most expanded thyroid clonotypes with frequency above 0.001 were also detected in blood, suggesting blood repertoires may reflect the thyroid immune response. No statistical method was used to set the sample size in advance, and the investigators knew which group each participant was assigned to.

TCR beta CDR3 regions were amplified from RNA transcripts for repertoire sequencing. The first round was an RT-PCR using HTBI primers with the Qiagen OneStep RT-PCR kit, and this first round was followed by a second-round multiplex PCR, then size selection and purification. The libraries underwent paired-end sequencing with 100 bp reads on an Illumina HiSeq2000. In the paper's pipeline: SOAPnuke was used to process the reads, removing any read that contained adapters or uncalled bases, had a mean Phred below 15, or lacked an exact match to the constant primer or identifier. COPE v1.2.5 was used to merge the high-quality paired reads. Clonotypes were defined as unique nucleotide sequences and were aligned to IMGT TRB V, D and J references using MiTCR v1.1. The analysis was limited to V-J combinations with a frequency above 0.0001, which together covered more than 99% of repertoires. A TCR clonal expansion and chaos score per V-J combination was defined as the ratio of F50 clonal expansion to chaos observed in the TCRdist matrix. Welch's t-statistics and random forest were used to reduce features to 10 to 15 V-J combinations, which were fed into a naive Bayes classifier. The Morisita-Horn index was used to measure how similar the thyroid and blood repertoires were. Through fastp at Q25 and MiXCR, TCRdb rebuilt clones from the public reads, retaining in-frame beta chains. Every entry covers one CDR3 protein and lists the most common genes and DNA from its rows. The V and J calls were determined by TCRdb, not by the authors. The sample table holds around 1,000,000 distinct CDR3 sequences, of which about 40% were seen once. The ten biggest clones cover around 10% of the sample.

This clonotype was detected many times. The antigen it binds to is not known. No per-base quality is available; no much larger clone lies one base away. Patients with hyperthyroidism were aged 18 to 65 years, had been newly diagnosed, and had a disease duration of less than 2 months. Patients with other autoimmune diseases, uncontrolled infections, pregnancy or lactation were excluded. Diagnosis relied on clinical symptoms, serum thyroxine, TRAb, thyroid ultrasound and orbital computed tomography. Total RNA was extracted using Trizol reagent, and RNA quality was checked on an Agilent 2100 Bioanalyzer. From the germline V gene (reference sequence), CDR1 is SEHNR and CDR2 is FQNEAQ. Measured from the cysteine to the phenylalanine, the CDR3 is 15 residues long. CDR3 DNA is the only sequence kept; it has 45 bases, read in frame from the first base. V is trimmed back by 6 bases and J by 3 bases, and the junction contains 9 bases that no gene match accounts for.

The chain links TRBV7-9 with TRBJ2-7; the junction holds 9 bases that match TRBD1. Sequencing was performed on peripheral blood or thyroid tissue (not recorded which). The TCR comes from an adult man with Graves' hyperthyroidism. The CDR3 amino acid sequence is: CASSNPGTGRYEQYF. The DNA is as follows: TGTGCCAGCAGTAACCCAGGGACAGGGCGCTACGAGCAGTACTTC. The full variable domain, completed from the reference TRBV7-9 and TRBJ2-7 proteins outside the CDR3, reads DTGVSQNPRHKITKRGQNVTFRCDPISEHNRLYWYRQTLGQGPEFLTYFQNEAQLEKSRLLSDRFSAERPKGSFSTLEIQRTEQGDSAMYLCASSNPGTGRYEQYFGPGTRLTVT.